This T cell receptor beta chain was observed in a study of T cells after somatic rescue of genetic block. This clone was detected a few times. TCRdb's table, derived via immunoSEQ multiplex PCR, lists solely in-frame clones and lacks some. The sample yields 11,000 to 15,000 clones, approximately 70% seen once. The V end was cut by 7 bases, the J end by 0 bases, with 19 bases between. CDR3 length: 16 amino acids. The rearrangement joins TRBV23-1 to TRBJ2-7; D ambiguous. TRBV23-1 is known as an ORF, though its function is uncertain. The TCR was taken from a boy under 18. The sequencing input was peripheral blood mononuclear cells (PBMCs). The CDR3 sequence: CASMSQGIPSSYEQYF. The CDR3 bases are TGCGCCAGCATGAGCCAAGGGATCCCCTCCTCCTACGAGCAGTACTTC.